This is a list of T cell receptor beta chains from one sample in a study of T-cell reconstitution after alpha-beta-depleted transplantation in children. TCRdb itself ran the PCR reads through MiXCR, one entry per CDR3 protein. The sample lists almost 250,000 distinct CDR3 sequences; under 30% were seen once. Sample: PBMCs, taken before TCRalphabeta/CD19-depleted stem cell transplant. The receptors were gathered from a girl aged 2 to 10 with Fanconi anemia, due to receive a stem cell transplant. Each CDR3 is given with its conserved first and last residue. Fields, in order: J gene, V gene, CDR3 length, CDR3 protein.

J gene: TRBJ2-5; V gene: TRBV12-3/TRBV12-4; CDR3 length: 15; CDR3 protein: CASSTSHRVQETQYF
J gene: TRBJ2-5; V gene: TRBV20-1; CDR3 length: 17; CDR3 protein: CSASPSGGAGYQETQYF
J gene: TRBJ2-7; V gene: TRBV5-1; CDR3 length: 15; CDR3 protein: CASRTPGTGDYEQYF
J gene: TRBJ2-7; V gene: TRBV27; CDR3 length: 14; CDR3 protein: CASSGIGRGDEQYF
J gene: TRBJ2-5; V gene: TRBV29-1; CDR3 length: 12; CDR3 protein: CSVSGGSETQYF
J gene: TRBJ2-3; V gene: TRBV29-1; CDR3 length: 14; CDR3 protein: CSVTWDTSTDTQYF
J gene: TRBJ1-1; V gene: TRBV28; CDR3 length: 16; CDR3 protein: CASSARDRGLNAEAFF
J gene: TRBJ1-2; V gene: TRBV29-1; CDR3 length: 11; CDR3 protein: CSVGEGRGYTF
J gene: TRBJ2-1; V gene: TRBV12-3/TRBV12-4; CDR3 length: 14; CDR3 protein: CATHVGNSVNEQFF
J gene: TRBJ2-2; V gene: TRBV6-5; CDR3 length: 17; CDR3 protein: CASSYSLGGPLSGELFF
J gene: TRBJ2-3; V gene: TRBV5-4; CDR3 length: 16; CDR3 protein: CASSLLDSLEKDTQYF
J gene: TRBJ2-7; V gene: TRBV20-1; CDR3 length: 15; CDR3 protein: CSARDLKGTIYEQYF
J gene: TRBJ2-1; V gene: TRBV29-1; CDR3 length: 14; CDR3 protein: CSVDPTSSYNEQFF
J gene: TRBJ2-5; V gene: TRBV12-3/TRBV12-4; CDR3 length: 14; CDR3 protein: CASILSGGRETQYF
J gene: TRBJ2-7; V gene: TRBV20-1; CDR3 length: 15; CDR3 protein: CSARASADRGYEQYF
J gene: TRBJ2-7; V gene: TRBV29-1; CDR3 length: 14; CDR3 protein: CSVETGTGNYEQYF